The 14 T cell receptor beta chains listed next were all sequenced from one sample in a study of CD8 T cells in ankylosing spondylitis. What these receptors recognize is not known. Study findings and constraints: Apparently characteristic of ankylosing spondylitis blood was a TCR beta motif (roughly eight highly homologous variants).

TCRdb fed the 5' RACE reads into MiXCR, producing one record per CDR3 protein. The sample lists fewer than 400,000 distinct CDR3 sequences, 6.5% to 10% occurring once. Sequenced material: blood, either unsorted or a sorted T cell fraction (not recorded which). All receptors derive from a male donor with ankylosing spondylitis.

The chain carries TRBV5-5 and TRBJ2-2, with 12 bases that match TRBD2. V gave up 4 bases and J gave up 8 bases; unmatched junction bases: 9. The CDR3 totals 16 residues. Germline values: CDR1 SGHKS, CDR2 YYEKEE (reference sequence). CDR3 DNA sequence: TGTGCCAGCAGCCCAACTAGCGGGAGGTTGTTTGGGGAGCTGTTTTTT. It translates to CASSPTSGRLFGELFF.

There are a few counts of this clonotype. The chain links TRBV20-1 to TRBJ2-7, with D unclear. The CDR3 extends over 15 amino acids. V lost 6 bases and J 0 bases, leaving 18 bases between the germline ends. Per the germline V gene, CDR1 is DFQATT and CDR2 is SNEGSKA (reference sequence). CDR3 region: CSALWVVVPSYEQYF. The DNA for the CDR3 is TGCAGTGCCCTGTGGGTAGTAGTCCCCTCCTACGAGCAGTACTTC.

This chain joins TRBV5-1 and TRBJ2-7; D is unresolved. Per germline, CDR1 SGHRS and CDR2 YFSETQ. This CDR3 is 14 amino acids long. V lost 0 bases and J lost 4, with 11 bases in between. The CDR3 coding sequence is TGCGCCAGCAGCTTGGGTAGGACGAATTACGAGCAGTACTTC. Translating gives CASSLGRTNYEQYF.

This clonotype was observed a few times. The chain links TRBV4-2 to TRBJ2-2; TRBD1 agrees at 9 bases. The CDR3 extends over 15 amino acids. Germline lookup yields CDR1 LGHNA and CDR2 YNFKEQ. Trimming cost V 7 bases and J 1 base; bases outside gene matches: 4. DNA of the CDR3: TGTGCCAGCACCGGGACAGGGTGGAACACCGGGGAGCTGTTTTTT. It translates to CASTGTGWNTGELFF.

This clonotype was seen many times. The V gene is TRBV9, the J gene TRBJ2-1; no clear D. CDR3 size: 15 residues. Trimming shortened V by 4 bases and J by 2 bases, and 13 bases separated the two germline ends. Germline CDR1 SGDLS, CDR2 YYNGEE. The CDR3 loop reads CASSPLQFTYNEQFF. CDR3 sequence (DNA): TGTGCCAGCAGCCCCCTACAATTTACCTACAATGAGCAGTTCTTC.

This clonotype was counted only a few times. The gene calls are TRBV14 and TRBJ2-1; 9 nucleotides line up with TRBD1. The germline CDR1 and CDR2 sequences are SGHDN and FVKESK. V shed 4 bases and J 0 bases; nucleotides not matched to a gene: 13. The CDR3 is made up of 19 amino acids. Here the CDR3 reads CASSRDRVKFSSSYNEQFF. In DNA, the CDR3 is TGTGCCAGCAGCCGGGACAGGGTTAAGTTTTCCAGCTCCTACAATGAGCAGTTCTTC.

This clonotype was picked up many times. DNA of the CDR3: TGTGCCAGCAGCCCTACAGGGCCTGGGGCCAACGTCCTGACTTTC. Its protein product is CASSPTGPGANVLTF. The V call is TRBV6-1, the J call TRBJ2-6, with D tentatively TRBD1 (6 bases). Per the germline V gene, CDR1 is MNHNS and CDR2 is SASEGT. This CDR3 region has 15 residues. Trimming left V 6 bases short and J 2 bases short, with 11 bases between.

Many counts were recorded for this clonotype. This chain joins TRBV28 and TRBJ2-7, with 11 bases that match TRBD1. Germline V gives CDR1 MDHEN, CDR2 SYDVKM. The CDR3 runs 15 residues. V dropped 5 bases and J dropped 3; count of bases not matched to a gene: 6. This CDR3 is CASSRDRGFDYEQYF. CDR3 DNA: TGTGCCAGCAGTCGGGACAGGGGGTTCGACTACGAGCAGTACTTC.

The table lists this clonotype with a few counts. V usage is TRBV7-2 and J usage is TRBJ2-5; 8 bases are shared with TRBD2. Per the germline V gene, CDR1 is SGHTA and CDR2 is FQGNSA. V gave up 4 bases and J gave up 5 bases; unmatched junction bases: 6. CDR3 length: 14 residues. DNA of the CDR3: TGTGCCAGCAGCTCCGGGAGGGCCGGGGAGACCCAGTACTTC. Its translation: CASSSGRAGETQYF.

This clonotype was seen only a few times. The chain links TRBV7-3 to TRBJ2-7, with 7 bases aligning to TRBD1. The CDR3 runs to 13 residues. V lost 5 bases to trimming and J lost 9 bases; unmatched junction nucleotides: 10. Germline CDR1 is SGHTA and CDR2 is FQGTGA. CDR3 sequence (DNA): TGTGCCAGCAGCCAAATCGAAACAGGGGTGCAGTACTTC. Translation gives CASSQIETGVQYF.

The chain is built from TRBV20-1 and TRBJ2-3; a possible D gene is TRBD1 (6 bases). With 6 bases removed from V and 5 bases from J, the gap between germline ends came to 15 bases. Germline lookup yields CDR1 DFQATT and CDR2 SNEGSKA (reference sequence). This CDR3 spans 13 amino acids. The CDR3 sequence: CSANRATRDTQYF. CDR3 bases: TGCAGTGCCAACAGGGCAACCAGAGATACGCAGTATTTT.

In its sample, this clonotype was seen a few times. V usage is TRBV4-3 and J usage is TRBJ2-2; 11 nucleotides match TRBD1. CDR3 length: 15 residues. From germline, CDR1 is LGHNA and CDR2 YSLEER. Germline trimming cut 4 bases from V and 6 bases from J; bases unmatched to any gene: 4. This CDR3 reads CASSPRTGGSGELFF. The CDR3 nucleotides are TGCGCCAGCAGCCCTCGGACAGGGGGCTCCGGGGAGCTGTTTTTT.

This clonotype appeared many times. The rearrangement joins TRBV12-3 or TRBV12-4 to TRBJ2-3; 11 bases are a match to TRBD2. The CDR3 is made up of 16 amino acids. J lost 2 bases, V lost 5 bases, and 6 bases had no gene match. The CDR3 here is CASSARLAGLTDTQYF. DNA of the CDR3: TGTGCCAGCAGTGCCCGACTAGCGGGGCTCACAGATACGCAGTATTTT.

The chain is built from TRBV5-1 and TRBJ2-3, with a possible D match to TRBD1 (6 bases). V was clipped by 3 bases and J by 5 bases, with 13 bases between them. Germline V lookup: CDR1 SGHRS, CDR2 YFSETQ. This CDR3 comprises 14 residues. The CDR3 DNA reads as TGCGCCAGCAGCTCCGGACAGAGTATAGATACGCAGTATTTT. It encodes CASSSGQSIDTQYF.